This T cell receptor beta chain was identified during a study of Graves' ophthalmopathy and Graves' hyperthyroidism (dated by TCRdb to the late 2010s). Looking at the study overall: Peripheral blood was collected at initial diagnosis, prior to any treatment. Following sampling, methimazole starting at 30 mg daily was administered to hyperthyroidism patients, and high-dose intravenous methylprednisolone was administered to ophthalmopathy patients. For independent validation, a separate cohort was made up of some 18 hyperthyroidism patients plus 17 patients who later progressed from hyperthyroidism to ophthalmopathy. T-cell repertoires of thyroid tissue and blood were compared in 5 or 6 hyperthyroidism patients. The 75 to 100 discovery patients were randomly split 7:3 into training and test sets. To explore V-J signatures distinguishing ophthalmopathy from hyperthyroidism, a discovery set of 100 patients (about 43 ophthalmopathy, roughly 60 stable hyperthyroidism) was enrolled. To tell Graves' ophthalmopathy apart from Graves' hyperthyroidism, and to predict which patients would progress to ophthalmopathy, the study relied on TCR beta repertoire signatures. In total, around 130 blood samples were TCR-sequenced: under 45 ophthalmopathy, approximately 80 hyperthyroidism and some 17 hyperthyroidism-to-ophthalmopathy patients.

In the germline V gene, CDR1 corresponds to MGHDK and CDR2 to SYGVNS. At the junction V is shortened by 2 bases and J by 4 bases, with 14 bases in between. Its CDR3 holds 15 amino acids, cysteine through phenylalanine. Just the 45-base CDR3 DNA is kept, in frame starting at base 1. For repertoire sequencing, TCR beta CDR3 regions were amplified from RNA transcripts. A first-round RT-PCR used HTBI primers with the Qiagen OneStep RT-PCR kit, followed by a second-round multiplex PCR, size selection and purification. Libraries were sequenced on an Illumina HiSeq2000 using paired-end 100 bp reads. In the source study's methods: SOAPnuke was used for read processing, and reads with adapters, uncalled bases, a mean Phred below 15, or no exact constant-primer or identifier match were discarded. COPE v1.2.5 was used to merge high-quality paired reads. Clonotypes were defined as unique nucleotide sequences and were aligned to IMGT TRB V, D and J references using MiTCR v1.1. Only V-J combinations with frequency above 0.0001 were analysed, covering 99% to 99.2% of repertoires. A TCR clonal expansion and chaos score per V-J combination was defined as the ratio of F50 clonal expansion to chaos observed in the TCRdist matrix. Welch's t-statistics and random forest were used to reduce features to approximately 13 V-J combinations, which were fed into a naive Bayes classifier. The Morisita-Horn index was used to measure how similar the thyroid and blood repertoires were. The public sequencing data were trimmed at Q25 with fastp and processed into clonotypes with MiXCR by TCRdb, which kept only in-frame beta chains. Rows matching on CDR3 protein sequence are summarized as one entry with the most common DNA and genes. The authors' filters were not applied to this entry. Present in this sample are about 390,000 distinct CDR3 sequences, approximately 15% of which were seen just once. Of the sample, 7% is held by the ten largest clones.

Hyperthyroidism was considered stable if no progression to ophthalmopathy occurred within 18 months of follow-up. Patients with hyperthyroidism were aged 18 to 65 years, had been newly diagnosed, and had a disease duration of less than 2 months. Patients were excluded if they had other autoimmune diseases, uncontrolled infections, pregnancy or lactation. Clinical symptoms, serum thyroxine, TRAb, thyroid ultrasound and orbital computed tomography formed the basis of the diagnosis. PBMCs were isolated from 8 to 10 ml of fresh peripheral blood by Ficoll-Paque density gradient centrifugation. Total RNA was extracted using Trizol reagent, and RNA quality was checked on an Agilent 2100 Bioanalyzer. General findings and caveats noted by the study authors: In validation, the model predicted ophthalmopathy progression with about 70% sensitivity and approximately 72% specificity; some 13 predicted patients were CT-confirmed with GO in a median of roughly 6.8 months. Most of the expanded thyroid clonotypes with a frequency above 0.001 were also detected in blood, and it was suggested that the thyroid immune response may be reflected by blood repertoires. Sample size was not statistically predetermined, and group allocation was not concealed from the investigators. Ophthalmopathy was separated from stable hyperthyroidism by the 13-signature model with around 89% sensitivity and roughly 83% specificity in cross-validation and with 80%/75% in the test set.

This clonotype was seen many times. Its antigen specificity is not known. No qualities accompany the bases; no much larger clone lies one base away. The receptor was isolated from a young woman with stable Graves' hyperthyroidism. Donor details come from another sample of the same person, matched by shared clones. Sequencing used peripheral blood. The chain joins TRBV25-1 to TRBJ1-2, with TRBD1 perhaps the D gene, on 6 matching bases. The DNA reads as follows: TGTGCCAGCAGTGAAGGCATTACAGGGAGCTATGGCTACACCTTC. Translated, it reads CASSEGITGSYGYTF.